The entry below gives a single T cell receptor (beta chain) sequence along with its context. These data come from a study of post-analysis software for immune sequencing data. cDNA libraries of TCR beta carried unique molecular identifiers. A population of about 1 to 11 million T cells gave rise to 450,000 to 500,000 cDNA molecules. TCRdb passed the PCR reads through MiXCR, listing each CDR3 protein once. The data contain hundreds of thousands of distinct CDR3 sequences, 44% of them singletons. The TCR originated in a girl aged 10 to 17 with multiple sclerosis. The sequencing sample was made of blood.

CDR3: CASSTEARETQYF. Here the CDR3 DNA reads TGTGCCAGCAGCACTGAGGCTCGGGAGACCCAGTACTTC. The chain carries TRBV7-9 and TRBJ2-5; no reliable D call. The CDR3 contains 13 residues. V was cut by 5 bases and J by 5 bases, with 12 bases left in between. Germline CDR1 SEHNR, CDR2 FQNEAQ (reference sequence). The full variable domain, completed using reference TRBV7-9 and TRBJ2-5, is DTGVSQNPRHKITKRGQNVTFRCDPISEHNRLYWYRQTLGQGPEFLTYFQNEAQLEKSRLLSDRFSAERPKGSFSTLEIQRTEQGDSAMYLCASSTEARETQYFGPGTRLLVL.